This T cell receptor beta chain was observed in a study of a mutant IDH1 vaccine in newly diagnosed glioma. Study-level information: Treated patients, about 60% male and around 40% female, averaged roughly 40 years of age. Antecedent treatment encompassed radiotherapy, temozolomide, or their combination; the majority received both.

Described time point: baseline, week 1 (first vaccination visit). Described treatment: pre-vaccination baseline after standard-of-care therapy. Each of the donors came in with new WHO grade 3 or 4 astrocytomas that were IDH1-mutant and ATRX-lost. General study points: Whatever changes occurred in top peripheral T cell clonotypes seemed unrelated to pseudoprogression.

Only in-frame clones appear in the TCRdb table, and some are missing; sequencing was by immunoSEQ multiplex PCR. The sample shows approximately 67,000 clones, around 83% of them seen only once. Details on this clone: Its target is unknown.

The clonotype originates from a woman aged 18 to 35 with glioma. Some clones in this sample may be carry-over from other donors' samples. The sample here was peripheral blood mononuclear cells (PBMCs), taken from a glioma patient treated with radiotherapy, temozolomide or both.

Written as DNA, the CDR3 is TGTGCCAGCAGCTTTAGTCGGGGACAGTCACCTAACTATGGCTACACCTTC. Its protein product is CASSFSRGQSPNYGYTF. V gene TRBV11-2 combines with J gene TRBJ1-2; 7 bases are a match to TRBD1. The V gene's germline CDR1 is SGHAT and CDR2 FQNNGV. The CDR3 spans 17 residues. Trimming removed 3 bases from V and 0 bases from J; junction bases left unmatched: 10.